This entry features one T cell receptor beta chain sequence. In germline, CDR1 is MNHEY, CDR2 SVGAGI. With 2 bases removed from V and 4 bases from J, the gap between germline ends came to 9 bases. The CDR3 spans 14 residues. The assay was immunoSEQ multiplex PCR, and TCRdb's table has in-frame clones only and misses some. The table lists about 89,000 clones, 94% of them singletons. The sample is drawn from a study of technical replicates of blood from a handful of donors. The receptor was derived from a human donor in good health. This sequence joins TRBV6-5 and TRBJ1-5, with unresolved D. The sample comprised T cells isolated from PBMCs. CDR3 loop: CASSYRVHNQPQHF. The CDR3 bases are TGTGCCAGCAGTTACCGCGTCCATAATCAGCCCCAGCATTTT.